These T cell receptor beta chains were read from a single sample in a study of OX40 agonist ivuxolimab in advanced cancers. Some clones are missing from TCRdb's copy, which holds only in-frame ones; the method was immunoSEQ multiplex PCR. The sample contains over 45,000 clones, about 83% of which appear only once. The sequencing used CD4+ or CD8+ T cells sorted from blood, collected in a trial of the OX40 agonist ivuxolimab. The receptors originated from an adult with an advanced solid tumor such as melanoma, head and neck, liver or kidney cancer. Each CDR3 is given with its conserved first and last residue. A D gene is named only where the DNA matches it firmly. Rows may omit the clone size; those that give it use once, few, many or a size class.

D	J	size	V	DNA	CDR3
.	TRBJ2-6	.	TRBV15	TGTGCCACCAGCAGAGCCCTTGGGAGTGGGGCCAACGTCCTGACTTTC	CATSRALGSGANVLTF
.	TRBJ1-1	.	TRBV6-5	TGTGCCAGCAGTCCCCGTCTCTCCCAGAACACTGAAGCTTTCTTT	CASSPRLSQNTEAFF
TRBD2	TRBJ2-1	.	TRBV6-5	TGTGCCAGCAGTTGGGGGGGACTGGAACTAAATGAGCAGTTCTTC	CASSWGGLELNEQFF
.	TRBJ1-2	.	TRBV27	TGTGCCAGCAGTCCCCGTGACGGGCTCTATGGCTACACCTTC	CASSPRDGLYGYTF
.	TRBJ2-7	.	TRBV10-3	TGTGCCATCAGTGATAGGGGGTCCGCGGCGGGCGAGCAGTACTTC	CAISDRGSAAGEQYF
.	TRBJ1-2	.	TRBV5-1	TGCGCCAGCAGCTTGGAGGGGGAGGGCTACACCTTC	CASSLEGEGYTF
.	TRBJ1-1	.	TRBV25-1	TGTGCCAGCAGTGGGGGGGCAATGAACACTGAAGCTTTCTTT	CASSGGAMNTEAFF
.	TRBJ1-1	.	TRBV14	TGTGCCAGCAGCCAAGATCGCACCTACCCCTTGGGCACTGAAGCTTTCTTT	CASSQDRTYPLGTEAFF
TRBD1	TRBJ2-7	.	TRBV30	TGTGCCTGGAACCCGGGACAGGTCTCCTACGAGCAGTACTTC	CAWNPGQVSYEQYF
.	TRBJ2-1	.	TRBV15	TGTGCCACCAGCCCCCGGGGGCTGACTAGCCGGAATGAGCAGTTCTTC	CATSPRGLTSRNEQFF
.	TRBJ1-3	.	TRBV28	TGTGCCAGCAGCCAACCGACAGGTTCCTCTGGAAACACCATATATTTT	CASSQPTGSSGNTIYF
TRBD1	TRBJ1-1	.	TRBV7-2	TGTGCCAGCAGCCAAGGACAGGTCCACACTGAAGCTTTCTTT	CASSQGQVHTEAFF
TRBD2	TRBJ2-3	.	TRBV19	TGTGCCAGTAGTATTATAGCGGGAGGTAGCACAGATACGCAGTATTTT	CASSIIAGGSTDTQYF
.	TRBJ2-1	once	TRBV21-1	TGTGCCAGCAGGTTCAATGAGCAGTTCTTC	CASRFNEQFF
.	TRBJ2-7	.	TRBV2	TGTGCCAGCAGTGAGGTGGGACTTCGCTCGGGTTACGAGCAGTACTTC	CASSEVGLRSGYEQYF
TRBD2	TRBJ2-1	.	TRBV11-3	TGTGCCAGCAGCAGCGGGAGGGCCTCGGATGAGCAGTTCTTC	CASSSGRASDEQFF
.	TRBJ1-2	once	TRBV7-8	TGTGCCAGCAGCTTAGCGCGGGGGGGGCTGAGCTATGGCTACACCTTC	CASSLARGGLSYGYTF
TRBD1	TRBJ2-6	.	TRBV27	TGTGCCAGCAGTTCGGAACGGGACAGGGGATCCGGGGCCAACGTCCTGACTTTC	CASSSERDRGSGANVLTF
TRBD1	TRBJ2-1	.	TRBV7-2	TGTGCCAGCAGCTTGGCCGGGACAGGGGTGATGGGCAATGAGCAGTTCTTC	CASSLAGTGVMGNEQFF
.	TRBJ2-3	.	TRBV7-2	TGTGCCAGCAGCTTAGCACTTGGACAGCCACATACGCAGTATTTT	CASSLALGQPHTQYF
.	TRBJ1-1	.	TRBV6-1	TGTGCCAGCAGTGAGCGGATTGGCAGGGGCAACACTGAAGCTTTCTTT	CASSERIGRGNTEAFF
.	TRBJ1-6	few	TRBV6-6	TGTGCCAGCAGTTACTCGTTTAGTCCGAATTCACCCCTCCACTTT	CASSYSFSPNSPLHF
TRBD2	TRBJ2-1	.	TRBV28	TGTGCCAGCACCCCTAGCGGGAGGTCCTACAATGAGCAGTTCTTC	CASTPSGRSYNEQFF
.	TRBJ1-2	.	TRBV6-1	TGTGCCAGCACCCCCGGTGGGGTCTATGGCTACACCTTC	CASTPGGVYGYTF
.	TRBJ2-5	.	TRBV7-2	TGTGCCAGCAGCCCCTCTCGAGCCCAAGAGACCCAGTACTTC	CASSPSRAQETQYF